A selection of T cell receptor beta chains follows, all from one sample in a study of T cell changes during pregnancy in multiple sclerosis. This table comes from immunoSEQ multiplex PCR, and its TCRdb copy is limited to in-frame clones, with some not included. The repertoire has around 30,000 clones, 85% of them found once; the top ten carry 6.5% to 9.5%. This material consisted of CD8+ T cells from peripheral blood mononuclear cells, taken after pregnancy. All receptors come from a female donor with multiple sclerosis, enrolled in a pregnancy study. CDR3s include the opening cysteine and the closing phenylalanine or tryptophan. D genes are given only for firm matches. Only part of the rows carry a size: once, few, many, or a class if the clone is expanded.

CDR3 DNA: TGTGCCAGCAGTGAAGTCCCCGCACTTAACTATGGCTACACCTTC
CDR3 protein: CASSEVPALNYGYTF
D gene: NA
clone size: NA
J gene: TRBJ1-2
V gene: TRBV2
CDR3 length: 15

CDR3 DNA: TGCGCCAGCAGCCAAGGTCTACAGGACAATGAGCAGTTCTTC
CDR3 protein: CASSQGLQDNEQFF
D gene: NA
clone size: NA
J gene: TRBJ2-1
V gene: TRBV4-3
CDR3 length: 14

CDR3 DNA: TGTGCCAGCAGCTTAGCAGCAGGAAACACTGAAGCTTTCTTT
CDR3 protein: CASSLAAGNTEAFF
D gene: NA
clone size: NA
J gene: TRBJ1-1
V gene: TRBV11-2
CDR3 length: 14

CDR3 DNA: TGTGCCAGCAGTTTAGAGGGGAGGGGAAGGCCTGAAGCTTTCTTT
CDR3 protein: CASSLEGRGRPEAFF
D gene: NA
clone size: few
J gene: TRBJ1-1
V gene: TRBV28
CDR3 length: 15

CDR3 DNA: TGTGCCAGTACTCGGAGGTTACCGGACACTGAAGCTTTCTTT
CDR3 protein: CASTRRLPDTEAFF
D gene: NA
clone size: once
J gene: TRBJ1-1
V gene: TRBV19
CDR3 length: 14

CDR3 DNA: TGTGCCACTCACACCGGGGGGGGCCCGAATGAGCAGTTCTTC
CDR3 protein: CATHTGGGPNEQFF
D gene: TRBD2
clone size: NA
J gene: TRBJ2-1
V gene: TRBV7-9
CDR3 length: 14

CDR3 DNA: TGCGCCAGCAGCCAAGGGACTAGCTTAACCTACGAGCAGTACTTC
CDR3 protein: CASSQGTSLTYEQYF
D gene: TRBD2
clone size: NA
J gene: TRBJ2-7
V gene: TRBV4-1
CDR3 length: 15

CDR3 DNA: TGTGCCAGCATCATACAGCAGGACACAGATACGCAGTATTTT
CDR3 protein: CASIIQQDTDTQYF
D gene: NA
clone size: NA
J gene: TRBJ2-3
V gene: TRBV6-1
CDR3 length: 14

CDR3 DNA: TGTGCCAGCATCACCGGGACAGGGGCTTCCGGGGAGCTGTTTTTT
CDR3 protein: CASITGTGASGELFF
D gene: TRBD1
clone size: NA
J gene: TRBJ2-2
V gene: TRBV6-1
CDR3 length: 15

CDR3 DNA: TGTGCCAGCAGCTTATCAGGGAATGAGCAGTTCTTC
CDR3 protein: CASSLSGNEQFF
D gene: NA
clone size: NA
J gene: TRBJ2-1
V gene: TRBV7-9
CDR3 length: 12

CDR3 DNA: TGTGCCAGCAGCCAAGAGGCTAGCGGGGGCTCCTACGAGCAGTACTTC
CDR3 protein: CASSQEASGGSYEQYF
D gene: TRBD2
clone size: NA
J gene: TRBJ2-7
V gene: TRBV4-2
CDR3 length: 16

CDR3 DNA: TGCGCCAGCAGCCAAGTACCCGGGGCAGGGGGCTATGGCTACACCTTC
CDR3 protein: CASSQVPGAGGYGYTF
D gene: TRBD1
clone size: NA
J gene: TRBJ1-2
V gene: TRBV4-1
CDR3 length: 16

CDR3 DNA: TGTGCCAGCAGCTCATGGCCGGGGTTAAAATATGGCTACACCTTC
CDR3 protein: CASSSWPGLKYGYTF
D gene: NA
clone size: NA
J gene: TRBJ1-2
V gene: TRBV11-2
CDR3 length: 15

CDR3 DNA: TGTGCCACCATGAGGGTAGAAACCGGGGAGCTGTTTTTT
CDR3 protein: CATMRVETGELFF
D gene: NA
clone size: NA
J gene: TRBJ2-2
V gene: TRBV6-5
CDR3 length: 13

CDR3 DNA: TGTGCCAGCAGCCAGAGACAGGGGGCGTTTGAAAAACTGTTTTTT
CDR3 protein: CASSQRQGAFEKLFF
D gene: TRBD1
clone size: once
J gene: TRBJ1-4
V gene: TRBV5-8
CDR3 length: 15

CDR3 DNA: TGCGCCAGCAGCTTACGATTTAGTCGGGACACGAACACTGAAGCTTTCTTT
CDR3 protein: CASSLRFSRDTNTEAFF
D gene: NA
clone size: NA
J gene: TRBJ1-1
V gene: TRBV4-1
CDR3 length: 17

CDR3 DNA: TGTGCCAGCAGTGAAGGGGGCGCTGGGGCCAACGTCCTGACTTTC
CDR3 protein: CASSEGGAGANVLTF
D gene: TRBD1
clone size: few
J gene: TRBJ2-6
V gene: TRBV6-4
CDR3 length: 15

CDR3 DNA: TGTGCCAGCAGCCCCTCCCTTGTGGATACGCAGTATTTT
CDR3 protein: CASSPSLVDTQYF
D gene: NA
clone size: NA
J gene: TRBJ2-3
V gene: TRBV7-9
CDR3 length: 13

CDR3 DNA: TGTGCCAGCAGCTTAGAGGCGGGGAACAACGACGAGCAGTACTTC
CDR3 protein: CASSLEAGNNDEQYF
D gene: NA
clone size: NA
J gene: TRBJ2-7
V gene: TRBV13
CDR3 length: 15

CDR3 DNA: TGCGCCAGCAGCCCCCTGGCCGGGGGGTACGAGCAGTACTTC
CDR3 protein: CASSPLAGGYEQYF
D gene: TRBD2
clone size: NA
J gene: TRBJ2-7
V gene: TRBV10-1
CDR3 length: 14

CDR3 DNA: TGTGCCAGCAGTGACTCAATATCAGGGGGCCCCGGGGAGCTGTTTTTT
CDR3 protein: CASSDSISGGPGELFF
D gene: TRBD1
clone size: NA
J gene: TRBJ2-2
V gene: TRBV6-4
CDR3 length: 16

CDR3 DNA: TGCGCCAGCAGCCCTGGTGGGGACAGGGGGCTGGAGACCCAGTACTTC
CDR3 protein: CASSPGGDRGLETQYF
D gene: TRBD1
clone size: NA
J gene: TRBJ2-5
V gene: TRBV5-1
CDR3 length: 16

CDR3 DNA: TGTGCCAGCAGTGAAGCCTCGGGGGGGGTGGATGAGCAGTTCTTC
CDR3 protein: CASSEASGGVDEQFF
D gene: TRBD2
clone size: NA
J gene: TRBJ2-1
V gene: TRBV2
CDR3 length: 15

CDR3 DNA: TGTGCCAGCAGCCCTGAACGACAGGCGATTGATGGCTACACCTTC
CDR3 protein: CASSPERQAIDGYTF
D gene: NA
clone size: NA
J gene: TRBJ1-2
V gene: TRBV2
CDR3 length: 15

CDR3 DNA: TGCGCCAGCAGCTTGGGACTCAATCAGCCCCAGCATTTT
CDR3 protein: CASSLGLNQPQHF
D gene: NA
clone size: NA
J gene: TRBJ1-5
V gene: TRBV5-1
CDR3 length: 13

CDR3 DNA: TGTGCCAGCAGCTTGGCGGCGGGGGATCAGCCCCAGCATTTT
CDR3 protein: CASSLAAGDQPQHF
D gene: NA
clone size: once
J gene: TRBJ1-5
V gene: TRBV5-5
CDR3 length: 14

CDR3 DNA: TGTGCCACCAGCAGAACCTCGGACAGGGTCTTTGAAAAACTGTTTTTT
CDR3 protein: CATSRTSDRVFEKLFF
D gene: TRBD1
clone size: few
J gene: TRBJ1-4
V gene: TRBV15
CDR3 length: 16

CDR3 DNA: TGCGCCAGCAGCCAAGATAGCGGGGCGTACCAAGAGACCCAGTACTTC
CDR3 protein: CASSQDSGAYQETQYF
D gene: TRBD2
clone size: NA
J gene: TRBJ2-5
V gene: TRBV4-3
CDR3 length: 16

CDR3 DNA: TGTGCCTGGAGTGTCATTGAAGGGGGGGCCAACATTCAGTACTTC
CDR3 protein: CAWSVIEGGANIQYF
D gene: NA
clone size: NA
J gene: TRBJ2-4
V gene: TRBV30
CDR3 length: 15

CDR3 DNA: TGTGCCAGCAGTGTCTCAGGGGGCTCTGGAAACACCATATATTTT
CDR3 protein: CASSVSGGSGNTIYF
D gene: TRBD1
clone size: NA
J gene: TRBJ1-3
V gene: TRBV6-1
CDR3 length: 15

CDR3 DNA: TGTGCCTGGAGTGTAAGCCAGACTAGCTGGCAGACCCAGTACTTC
CDR3 protein: CAWSVSQTSWQTQYF
D gene: TRBD2
clone size: NA
J gene: TRBJ2-5
V gene: TRBV30
CDR3 length: 15

CDR3 DNA: TGTGCCAGCAGTTACTCTCAGGGGGCGAGGTCCTACGAGCAGTACTTC
CDR3 protein: CASSYSQGARSYEQYF
D gene: TRBD1
clone size: NA
J gene: TRBJ2-7
V gene: TRBV6-5
CDR3 length: 16

CDR3 DNA: TGTGCCAGCAGTGATGAGATCGACAGGGGGTCCTTCGAGCAGTACTTC
CDR3 protein: CASSDEIDRGSFEQYF
D gene: TRBD1
clone size: NA
J gene: TRBJ2-7
V gene: TRBV6-1
CDR3 length: 16

CDR3 DNA: TGCGCCAGCAGCCGTTTGGACAGTAGAAATGAAAAACTGTTTTTT
CDR3 protein: CASSRLDSRNEKLFF
D gene: NA
clone size: NA
J gene: TRBJ1-4
V gene: TRBV4-3
CDR3 length: 15

CDR3 DNA: TGTGCCAGCAGGGGGGACACGAACACTGAAGCTTTCTTT
CDR3 protein: CASRGDTNTEAFF
D gene: NA
clone size: NA
J gene: TRBJ1-1
V gene: TRBV6-6
CDR3 length: 13

CDR3 DNA: TGTGCCAGCAGCGTAGGAGGGCCGGATGAGCAGTTCTTC
CDR3 protein: CASSVGGPDEQFF
D gene: NA
clone size: NA
J gene: TRBJ2-1
V gene: TRBV9
CDR3 length: 13

CDR3 DNA: TGTGCCAACGAAAGGGGGCTGTACTCCTACGAGCAGTACTTC
CDR3 protein: CANERGLYSYEQYF
D gene: TRBD1
clone size: many
J gene: TRBJ2-7
V gene: TRBV2
CDR3 length: 14

CDR3 DNA: TGCGCCAGCAGCCAAGATGACCAGGGGGAAGGAAACACCATATATTTT
CDR3 protein: CASSQDDQGEGNTIYF
D gene: TRBD1
clone size: NA
J gene: TRBJ1-3
V gene: TRBV4-1
CDR3 length: 16

CDR3 DNA: TGTGCCAGCAGTCGCGCAAGTGGCGGTCCCAATCAGCCCCAGCATTTT
CDR3 protein: CASSRASGGPNQPQHF
D gene: NA
clone size: NA
J gene: TRBJ1-5
V gene: TRBV28
CDR3 length: 16

CDR3 DNA: TGCGCCAGCAGCCCGACTACAGGGGTTGGGGCCAACGTCCTGACTTTC
CDR3 protein: CASSPTTGVGANVLTF
D gene: TRBD1
clone size: NA
J gene: TRBJ2-6
V gene: TRBV4-3
CDR3 length: 16

CDR3 DNA: TGTGCCAGCAGTGAAGCGCGTTGGGACAGGCCCTACGAGCAGTACTTC
CDR3 protein: CASSEARWDRPYEQYF
D gene: TRBD1
clone size: NA
J gene: TRBJ2-7
V gene: TRBV2
CDR3 length: 16

CDR3 DNA: TGTGCCAGCAGTTTAGGGGCAGCATCCTACGAGCAGTACTTC
CDR3 protein: CASSLGAASYEQYF
D gene: NA
clone size: NA
J gene: TRBJ2-7
V gene: TRBV27
CDR3 length: 14

CDR3 DNA: TGTGCCAGCAGCTTTCCCGGGACTATCACCGGGGAGCTGTTTTTT
CDR3 protein: CASSFPGTITGELFF
D gene: TRBD2
clone size: NA
J gene: TRBJ2-2
V gene: TRBV5-6
CDR3 length: 15

CDR3 DNA: TGTGCCAGCAGTGATTTAGGGGTGGAACTCTACGAGCAGTACTTC
CDR3 protein: CASSDLGVELYEQYF
D gene: NA
clone size: medium-sized
J gene: TRBJ2-7
V gene: TRBV6-1
CDR3 length: 15

CDR3 DNA: TGTGCCTGGAGTGTGGTGGGGGGGGGCTACGAGCAGTACTTC
CDR3 protein: CAWSVVGGGYEQYF
D gene: TRBD2
clone size: NA
J gene: TRBJ2-7
V gene: TRBV30
CDR3 length: 14

CDR3 DNA: TGCGCCAGCAGCCCCCTTGGGAGACAGGGCGGCGCTGAAGCTTTCTTT
CDR3 protein: CASSPLGRQGGAEAFF
D gene: TRBD1
clone size: NA
J gene: TRBJ1-1
V gene: TRBV4-1
CDR3 length: 16

CDR3 DNA: TGTGCCAGCAGGGGGCTCCCTGAAGCTTTCTTT
CDR3 protein: CASRGLPEAFF
D gene: NA
clone size: once
J gene: TRBJ1-1
V gene: TRBV28
CDR3 length: 11

CDR3 DNA: TGTGCCAGCCGTCAGGGTTTCGGGAATCAGCCCCAGCATTTT
CDR3 protein: CASRQGFGNQPQHF
D gene: NA
clone size: NA
J gene: TRBJ1-5
V gene: TRBV27
CDR3 length: 14

CDR3 DNA: TGCGCCAGCAGCCACCTCAGGGGGCCTCAGGCGGGCTACACCTTC
CDR3 protein: CASSHLRGPQAGYTF
D gene: TRBD1
clone size: NA
J gene: TRBJ1-2
V gene: TRBV4-3
CDR3 length: 15

CDR3 DNA: TGTGCCAGCAGCCCTTTGACCGGGGAGCTGTTTTTT
CDR3 protein: CASSPLTGELFF
D gene: NA
clone size: NA
J gene: TRBJ2-2
V gene: TRBV7-9
CDR3 length: 12

CDR3 DNA: TGTGCCAGCAGCTTCACTGGGACAGGGGTGAATACGCAGTATTTT
CDR3 protein: CASSFTGTGVNTQYF
D gene: TRBD1
clone size: NA
J gene: TRBJ2-3
V gene: TRBV5-5
CDR3 length: 15